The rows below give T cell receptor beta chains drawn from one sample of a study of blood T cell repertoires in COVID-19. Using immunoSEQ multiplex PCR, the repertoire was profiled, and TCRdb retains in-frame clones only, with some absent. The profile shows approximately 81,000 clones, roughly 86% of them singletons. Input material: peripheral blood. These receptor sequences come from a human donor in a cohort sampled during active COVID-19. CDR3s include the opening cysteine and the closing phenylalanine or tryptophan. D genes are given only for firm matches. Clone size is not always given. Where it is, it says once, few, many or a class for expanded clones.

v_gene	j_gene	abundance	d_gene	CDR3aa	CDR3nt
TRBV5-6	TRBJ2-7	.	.	CASSLLRRSGYEQYF	TGTGCCAGCAGCTTGTTAAGGAGAAGTGGCTACGAGCAGTACTTC
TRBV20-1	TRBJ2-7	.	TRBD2	CSASIAGDSYEQYF	TGCAGTGCTAGTATAGCGGGGGACTCCTACGAGCAGTACTTC
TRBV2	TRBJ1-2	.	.	CASSEGRYYGYTF	TGTGCCAGCAGTGAAGGGCGGTACTATGGCTACACCTTC
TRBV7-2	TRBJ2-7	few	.	CASRPRAGTAYEQYF	TGTGCCAGCAGACCACGAGCAGGAACCGCCTACGAGCAGTACTTC
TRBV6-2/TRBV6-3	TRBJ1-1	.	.	CASSYYNLGSLNTEAFF	TGTGCCAGCAGTTACTATAATCTGGGGAGCCTGAACACTGAAGCTTTCTTT
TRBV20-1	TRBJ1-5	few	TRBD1	CSASEQGNNQPQHF	TGCAGTGCTAGTGAACAGGGGAACAATCAGCCCCAGCATTTT
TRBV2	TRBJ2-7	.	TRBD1	CASSPRTGGLEQYF	TGTGCCAGCAGTCCCCGGACAGGCGGACTCGAGCAGTACTTC
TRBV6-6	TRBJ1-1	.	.	CATANTGRKTEAFF	TGTGCCACCGCGAATACAGGTCGGAAAACTGAAGCTTTCTTT
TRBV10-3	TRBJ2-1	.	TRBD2	CAISGRGGQNEQFF	TGTGCCATCAGTGGGCGGGGGGGCCAAAATGAGCAGTTCTTC
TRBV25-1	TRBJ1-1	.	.	CASTQGAEGAFF	TGTGCCAGCACACAGGGCGCCGAGGGAGCTTTCTTT
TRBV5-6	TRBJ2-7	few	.	CASSRGGEQYF	TGTGCCAGCAGCCGCGGCGGCGAGCAGTACTTC
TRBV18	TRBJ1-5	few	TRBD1	CASREGQLNQPQHF	TGTGCCAGCCGTGAGGGACAGCTCAATCAGCCCCAGCATTTT
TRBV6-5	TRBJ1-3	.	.	CALGEAGNTIYF	TGTGCCCTCGGGGAGGCTGGAAACACCATATATTTT
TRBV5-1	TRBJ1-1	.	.	CASKMKREASEAFF	TGCGCCAGCAAGATGAAGAGAGAGGCGAGTGAAGCTTTCTTT
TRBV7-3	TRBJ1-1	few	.	CASSLTTRGEAFF	TGTGCCAGCAGCTTAACGACCAGGGGTGAAGCTTTCTTT
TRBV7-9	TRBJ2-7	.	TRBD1	CASSPGTGPYEQYF	TGTGCCAGCAGCCCAGGGACAGGGCCCTACGAGCAGTACTTC
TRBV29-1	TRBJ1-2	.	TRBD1	CSVVPGGGYGYTF	TGCAGCGTTGTACCAGGGGGCGGGTATGGCTACACCTTC
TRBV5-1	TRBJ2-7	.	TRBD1	CASSLKGASSYYEQYF	TGCGCCAGCAGCTTGAAGGGGGCTTCATCCTACTACGAGCAGTACTTC
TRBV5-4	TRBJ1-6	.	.	CASSSRETNSYNSPLHF	TGTGCCAGCAGCTCCCGGGAGACCAATTCCTATAATTCACCCCTCCACTTT
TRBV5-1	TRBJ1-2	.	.	CASSFDAGYGYTF	TGCGCCAGCAGCTTCGACGCGGGCTATGGCTACACCTTC